This T cell receptor (beta chain) was identified in a study of beta chain features in type 1 diabetes. The whole isolated RNA underwent reverse transcription, so sequencing captured expressed TCRB transcripts. Measured with immunoSEQ multiplex PCR; TCRdb has only the in-frame clones, and not every one. The repertoire holds over 700,000 clones, with about a sixth as singletons. The CDR3 contains 17 residues. CDR1 is KGHSH and CDR2 is LQKENI in the germline V gene. With V trimmed by 1 base and J by 5 bases, 11 bases remained unmatched. Sequenced input: naive CD4+ T cells from blood. This clonotype was obtained from a young woman in good health. The chain combines TRBV18 with TRBJ2-5, with 9 bases identical to TRBD2. CDR3 in DNA: TGTGCCAGCTCACCACGACTAGCGGCCCAAGATTCGGAGACCCAGTACTTC. Protein: CASSPRLAAQDSETQYF.